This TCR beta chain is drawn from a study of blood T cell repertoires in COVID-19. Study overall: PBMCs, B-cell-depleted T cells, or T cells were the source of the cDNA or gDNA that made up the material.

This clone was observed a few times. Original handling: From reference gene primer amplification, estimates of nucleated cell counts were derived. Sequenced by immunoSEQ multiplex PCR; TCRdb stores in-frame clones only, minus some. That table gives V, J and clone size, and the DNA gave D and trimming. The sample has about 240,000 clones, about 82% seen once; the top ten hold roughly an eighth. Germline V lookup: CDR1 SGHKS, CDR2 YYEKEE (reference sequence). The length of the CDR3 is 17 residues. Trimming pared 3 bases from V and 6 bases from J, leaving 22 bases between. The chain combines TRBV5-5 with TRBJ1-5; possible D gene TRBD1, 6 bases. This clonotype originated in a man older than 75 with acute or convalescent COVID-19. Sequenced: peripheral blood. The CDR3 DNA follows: TGTGCCAGCAGCTCACGACAGGAGTCTTCCTCCATTCAGCCCCAGCATTTT. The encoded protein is CASSSRQESSSIQPQHF.